This T cell receptor (beta chain) is drawn from a study of blood T cell repertoires in COVID-19. About the study: Acute and convalescent COVID-19 samples came from the United States, Italy and Spain. Nucleic acid was either cDNA or gDNA, and it came from T cells, B-cell-depleted T cells, or PBMCs.

One Seattle source followed patients from active infection through their disease course. The CDR3 is made up of 19 amino acids. Trimming cost V 2 bases and J 2 bases, with 22 bases left between them. Germline CDR1 MRHNA, CDR2 SNTAGT. In the study's own analysis: Scientists estimated how many nucleated cells there were by amplifying reference gene primers. This table comes from immunoSEQ multiplex PCR, and its TCRdb copy is limited to in-frame clones, with some not included. V and J calls and clone size come straight from that table; D and trimming were deduced from the DNA. The top ten hold more than 9% of the sample, which has around 400,000 clones, about 90% seen once.

The TCR originated in a woman in her thirties with COVID-19, enrolled during active disease. The sequencing input was peripheral blood. This rearrangement joins TRBV6-4 to TRBJ1-5, with D possibly matching TRBD1 (6 bases). The CDR3 reads CASSDPDSSIGYGNQPQHF. The CDR3 nucleotides are TGTGCCAGCAGTGACCCGGACAGTTCTATAGGTTATGGCAATCAGCCCCAGCATTTT.